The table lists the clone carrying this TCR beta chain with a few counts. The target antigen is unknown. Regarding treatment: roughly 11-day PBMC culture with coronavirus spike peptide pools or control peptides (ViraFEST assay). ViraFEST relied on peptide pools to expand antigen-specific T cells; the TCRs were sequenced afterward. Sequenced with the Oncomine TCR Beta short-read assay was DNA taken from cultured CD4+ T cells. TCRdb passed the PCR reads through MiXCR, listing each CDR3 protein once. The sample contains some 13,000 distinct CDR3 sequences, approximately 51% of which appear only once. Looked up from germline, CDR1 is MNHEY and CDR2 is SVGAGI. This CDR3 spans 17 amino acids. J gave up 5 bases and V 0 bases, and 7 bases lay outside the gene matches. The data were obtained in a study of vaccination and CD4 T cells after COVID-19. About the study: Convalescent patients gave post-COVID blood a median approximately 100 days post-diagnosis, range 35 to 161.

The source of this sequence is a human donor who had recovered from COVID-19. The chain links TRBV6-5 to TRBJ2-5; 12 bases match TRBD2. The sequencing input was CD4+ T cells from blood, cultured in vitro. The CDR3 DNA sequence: TGTGCCAGCAGTTACTCGGCTAGCGGGAGGGATGGGGAGACCCAGTACTTC. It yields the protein CASSYSASGRDGETQYF.